These T cell receptor beta chains were read from a single sample in a study of blood T cell repertoires in COVID-19. The table came from immunoSEQ multiplex PCR; TCRdb's copy has only in-frame clones and leaves some out. The repertoire holds some 260,000 clones, approximately 85% seen once, with about 0.74% in the top ten. Source material: peripheral blood. These receptors were taken from a woman in her twenties or thirties with acute or convalescent COVID-19. The CDR3 runs from the conserved cysteine through the conserved F or W. Fields, in order: clone size, V gene, J gene, CDR3 protein. Rows may omit the clone size; those that give it use once, few, many or a size class.

clone size: .
V gene: TRBV11-1
J gene: TRBJ2-1
CDR3 protein: CASSLLPVPGNEQFF

clone size: once
V gene: TRBV4-1
J gene: TRBJ2-7
CDR3 protein: CASSQVAGVSYEQYF

clone size: .
V gene: TRBV15
J gene: TRBJ1-1
CDR3 protein: CATSRDQGTEAFF

clone size: .
V gene: TRBV5-4
J gene: TRBJ2-7
CDR3 protein: CASSTPKNRGRSYEQYF

clone size: .
V gene: TRBV27
J gene: TRBJ2-5
CDR3 protein: CASSSEGTPRSRQETQYF

clone size: .
V gene: TRBV5-1
J gene: TRBJ2-1
CDR3 protein: CASRASGYNEQFF

clone size: .
V gene: TRBV14
J gene: TRBJ1-4
CDR3 protein: CASSQPGQGLEKLFF

clone size: .
V gene: TRBV27
J gene: TRBJ2-1
CDR3 protein: CASSLGQGSDEQFF

clone size: .
V gene: TRBV19
J gene: TRBJ1-3
CDR3 protein: CASSTGPSGNTIYF

clone size: .
V gene: TRBV2
J gene: TRBJ1-5
CDR3 protein: CASRQVGDQPQHF

clone size: .
V gene: TRBV6-2/TRBV6-3
J gene: TRBJ1-1
CDR3 protein: CASTPPNRAGAFF

clone size: .
V gene: TRBV14
J gene: TRBJ2-3
CDR3 protein: CASSQDGADTQYF

clone size: .
V gene: TRBV19
J gene: TRBJ2-4
CDR3 protein: CASSMSGAKNIQYF

clone size: .
V gene: TRBV27
J gene: TRBJ2-7
CDR3 protein: CASSLRGLGEQYF

clone size: once
V gene: TRBV29-1
J gene: TRBJ1-1
CDR3 protein: CSADRGMAEAFF

clone size: .
V gene: TRBV6-5
J gene: TRBJ1-2
CDR3 protein: CASRTEALYGYTF

clone size: .
V gene: TRBV5-5
J gene: TRBJ2-1
CDR3 protein: CASSLAPTGNEQFF

clone size: once
V gene: TRBV21-1
J gene: TRBJ2-7
CDR3 protein: CASIRGTSESYEQYF